Here is one T cell receptor beta chain with its context. Its target is unknown. Some clones are missing from TCRdb's copy, which holds only in-frame ones; the method was immunoSEQ multiplex PCR. This sample carries tens of thousands of clones, roughly 85% of them seen once, and the ten largest clones take 2.2%. The sample is drawn from a study of lymphopenia after photon versus proton radiotherapy. Notes on the study in general: Relative stability marked proton patients; photon patients lost diversity and naive cells. After lymphocyte nadir, photon-treated repertoires showed oligoclonal expansion, especially CD8+ Temra.

The CDR3 is 15 amino acids. V lost 0 bases to trimming and J lost 4 bases; unmatched junction nucleotides: 4. Germline lookup yields CDR1 SNHLY and CDR2 FYNNEI. This sequence joins TRBV2 and TRBJ2-5, with 8 bases identical to TRBD1. The material was peripheral blood, obtained from a patient treated with photon-based radiotherapy. The receptor was derived from a man aged 35-49 years with gastric cancer. The CDR3 DNA reads as TGTGCCAGCAGTGAAGCCCAGGGGGCAGGAGAGACCCAGTACTTC. It translates to CASSEAQGAGETQYF.